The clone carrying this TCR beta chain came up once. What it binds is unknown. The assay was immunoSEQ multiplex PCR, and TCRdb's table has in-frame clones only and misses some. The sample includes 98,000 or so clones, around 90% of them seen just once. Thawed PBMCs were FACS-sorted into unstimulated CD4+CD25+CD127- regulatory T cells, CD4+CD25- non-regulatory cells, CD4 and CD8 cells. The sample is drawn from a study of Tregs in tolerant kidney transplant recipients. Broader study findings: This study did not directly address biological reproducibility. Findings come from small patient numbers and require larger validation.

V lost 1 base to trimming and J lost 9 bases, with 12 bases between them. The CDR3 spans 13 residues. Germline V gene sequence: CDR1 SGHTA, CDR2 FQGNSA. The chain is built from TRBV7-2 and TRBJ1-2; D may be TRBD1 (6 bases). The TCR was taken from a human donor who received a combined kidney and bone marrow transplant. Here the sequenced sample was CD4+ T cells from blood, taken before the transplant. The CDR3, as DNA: TGTGCCAGCAGCTTAGGTGACAGGCGTCGCTACACCTTC. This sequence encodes CASSLGDRRRYTF.